This T cell receptor (beta chain) emerged from a study of shared clonotypes between healthy human individuals. Study-level information: Used for every donor were three CD4 naive, three CD4 memory, two CD8 naive and one CD8 memory plate.

Naivety among CD8 cells was defined by CD45RO negativity and positive CCR7 selection, thereby excluding terminally differentiated effector memory CD45RA+ cells. Donors were Caucasian adults residing in Nashville, Tennessee, USA. Genomic DNA belonging to each subset was distributed in equal measure over several immunoSEQ plates. Sequenced by immunoSEQ multiplex PCR; TCRdb stores in-frame clones only, minus some. The data contain about 750,000 clones, 90% to 95% of them singletons. Details on this clone: Antigen unknown.

The V gene lost 1 base and the J gene lost 2 bases, with 12 bases spanning the gap. The CDR3 has 16 amino acids. Germline V lookup: CDR1 LNHDA, CDR2 SQIVND (reference sequence). Broader study findings: Estimated richness was generally greater in naive than memory subsets.

This TCR was sampled from a man aged 25 to 40 in good health. Sequences were obtained from naive CD8+ T cells sorted from blood. The genes are TRBV19 and TRBJ1-5, with a possible D match to TRBD1 (5 bases). CDR3 DNA sequence: TGTGCCAGTAGTATAGCCTGGGGACCGGGCAATCAGCCCCAGCATTTT. Translating it yields CASSIAWGPGNQPQHF.